This T cell receptor beta chain is from a study of control samples from healthy donors and cancer patients (TCRdb year 2020). Library method: the immunoSEQ multiplex PCR assay. The clones in this table, taken by TCRdb from immuneACCESS, are in-frame only. Not every clone is retained; where verified, under half of the shortfall comes from an unresolved V gene, and the cause of the rest is unknown. The sample has about 12,000 clones on record, 88% of them singletons. The top ten constitute 2.8% of the sample. Regarding this clone: Its antigen is currently not known. Base qualities are not at hand, and no much larger clone is one base apart.

From its cysteine to its phenylalanine, the CDR3 spans 15 amino acids. Only CDR3 DNA remains: 45 bases, in frame from the first base. This sequence originates from a male donor with melanoma. Input material: formalin-fixed, paraffin-embedded tissue. The sequence is built from TRBV21-1 and TRBJ2-1; whether TRBD2, the table's D call, matches the DNA was not checked. TRBV21-1 is designated a pseudogene. The CDR3 region has the sequence CASSKVGGRGLCTFF. The DNA is as follows: TGTGCCAGCAGCAAAGTCGGGGGGCGCGGGCTTTGTACGTTCTTC.